Sequencing of this TCR beta chain was carried out in a study of Ad26.COV2.S vaccination and SARS-CoV-2 variants. Study results and caveats: Vaccinated and placebo-treated recipients had similar non-spike TCR breadth.

Treatment in this sample: about 20 received Ad26.COV2.S at low or high dose, single or two shots; 5 received placebo; per-sample allocation not given. Material that was analyzed had been drawn on day 63 after the first vaccine or placebo injection. V lost 0 bases and J lost 3, with 3 bases in between. In germline, CDR1 is SEHNR, CDR2 FQNEAQ (reference sequence). This CDR3 is built from 13 residues. This clone was counted a few times. No antigen is known for it. TCRdb's table, derived via immunoSEQ multiplex PCR, lists solely in-frame clones and lacks some. The sample yields a few hundred thousand clones, around 92% seen once.

The sample here was peripheral blood, taken in a trial of Ad26.COV2.S vaccine versus placebo. The chain combines TRBV7-9 with TRBJ2-1; D gene ambiguous. This TCR was recovered from a person between 18 and 60 years old who received the Ad26.COV2.S COVID-19 vaccine or a placebo. CDR3 DNA: TGTGCCAGCAGCTTAGCGCTCTACAATGAGCAGTTCTTC. It specifies CASSLALYNEQFF.